A selection of T cell receptor beta chains follows, all from one sample in a study of T-cell memory formation after mild COVID-19. Via MiXCR, TCRdb re-called the 5' RACE reads, giving one row per CDR3 protein. Of 360,000 or so distinct CDR3 sequences listed, approximately 29% are singletons. The sequencing sample was made of PBMCs or a T cell subset sorted from them (not recorded which). Receptors were obtained from an adult woman who had mild COVID-19 (a few samples of this study predate the infection). Cell type and time point are not known. The CDR3 runs from the conserved cysteine through the conserved F or W. The D gene is left open where the match is weak. Rows give clone size only sometimes, using once, few, many, or a class for an expanded clone.

v_call	clone_size	d_call	j_call	cdr3_length	cdr3_aa	cdr3_nt
TRBV5-6	.	TRBD1	TRBJ1-1	13	CASRRAGGTEAFF	TGTGCCAGCAGACGGGCAGGGGGAACTGAAGCTTTCTTT
TRBV6-6	few	TRBD2	TRBJ2-7	15	CASSSPASGHYEQYF	TGTGCCAGCAGTTCCCCGGCTAGCGGGCACTACGAGCAGTACTTC
TRBV23-1	.	TRBD1	TRBJ2-1	14	CASPMGQSGNEQFF	TGCGCCAGCCCTATGGGACAGTCGGGTAATGAGCAGTTCTTC
TRBV6-2/TRBV6-3	.	.	TRBJ1-1	11	CASSRTAEAFF	TGTGCCAGCAGTCGGACCGCGGAAGCTTTCTTT
TRBV5-5	many	.	TRBJ1-4	11	CASSFGEKLFF	TGTGCCAGCAGCTTTGGGGAAAAACTGTTTTTT
TRBV7-2	.	.	TRBJ1-1	12	CASSQRGGGAFF	TGTGCCAGCAGCCAGAGGGGGGGCGGAGCTTTCTTT
TRBV27	.	.	TRBJ2-2	14	CASAVGWGAGELFF	TGTGCCAGCGCCGTGGGTTGGGGGGCCGGGGAGCTGTTTTTT
TRBV5-1	few	.	TRBJ2-2	14	CASSLVPGPGELFF	TGCGCCAGCAGCTTGGTCCCGGGACCCGGGGAGCTGTTTTTT
TRBV12-3/TRBV12-4	.	.	TRBJ1-2	18	CASELQGAGTHANYGYTF	TGTGCCAGCGAGCTTCAAGGGGCAGGGACCCACGCCAACTATGGCTACACCTTC
TRBV5-1	few	TRBD1	TRBJ1-1	15	CASSLWTGDNTEAFF	TGCGCCAGCAGCTTGTGGACAGGGGATAACACTGAAGCTTTCTTT
TRBV7-2	.	.	TRBJ2-2	16	CASSLEGTTNTGELFF	TGTGCCAGCAGCTTAGAAGGGACAACGAACACCGGGGAGCTGTTTTTT
TRBV29-1	.	.	TRBJ2-1	12	CSVEGSAIEQFF	TGCAGCGTTGAAGGTTCAGCGATTGAGCAGTTCTTC
TRBV12-3/TRBV12-4	.	.	TRBJ2-3	15	CASRQQGYRGDTQYF	TGTGCCAGCCGCCAGCAGGGGTATAGAGGAGATACGCAGTATTTT